Below, one TCR beta chain is given with its context. This specimen belongs to a study of human T cells and chemical hapten exposure. Sample time point: healthy volunteer bleed at 2 weeks. Sequencing started from total RNA isolated from unfractionated whole blood. The CDR3 contains 15 residues. Germline V gene sequence: CDR1 DFQATT, CDR2 SNEGSKA (reference sequence). The junction had 12 bases not matched to a gene; V was cut back by 2 bases and J by 6 bases. During construction of the library, unique molecular identifiers were attached to individual cDNA molecules for quantitative, reproducible TCR counting. In the authors' workflow: The median was roughly 100,000 TCRs per sample, ranging roughly 23,224 to 750,000. TCRdb ran MiXCR on the RACE reads and lists one entry per CDR3 protein. TCRdb, not the authors, supplied the V and J calls. The sample holds about 130,000 distinct CDR3 sequences, around 8.3% seen once.

The origin of this receptor is a male donor in good health. Some clones in this sample may be carry-over from other donors' samples. The sample taken for sequencing was whole blood. The chain is built from TRBV20-1 and TRBJ2-7; TRBD2 agrees at 8 bases. CDR3 in amino acids: CSARSGGRRQGEQYF. The CDR3 coding sequence is TGCAGTGCTAGAAGTGGCGGGAGGCGGCAGGGCGAGCAGTACTTC.